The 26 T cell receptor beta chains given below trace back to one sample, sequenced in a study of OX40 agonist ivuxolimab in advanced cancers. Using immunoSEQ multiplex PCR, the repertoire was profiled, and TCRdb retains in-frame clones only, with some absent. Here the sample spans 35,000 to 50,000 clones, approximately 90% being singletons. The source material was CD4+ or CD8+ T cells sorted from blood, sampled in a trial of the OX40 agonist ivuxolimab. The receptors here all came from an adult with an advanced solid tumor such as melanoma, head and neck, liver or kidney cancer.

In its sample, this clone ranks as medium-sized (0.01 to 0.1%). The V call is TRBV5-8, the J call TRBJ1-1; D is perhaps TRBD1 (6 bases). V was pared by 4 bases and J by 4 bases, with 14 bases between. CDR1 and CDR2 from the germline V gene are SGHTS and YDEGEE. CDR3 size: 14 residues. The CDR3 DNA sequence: TGTGCCAGCAGCCCGGGGGGCAGGGCCACTGAAGCTTTCTTT. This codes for CASSPGGRATEAFF. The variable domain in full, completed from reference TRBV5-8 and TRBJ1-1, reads EAGVTQSPTHLIKTRGQQATLRCSPISGHTSVYWYQQALGLGLQFLLWYDEGEERNRGNFPPRFSGRQFPNYSSELNVNALELEDSALYLCASSPGGRATEAFFGQGTRLTVV.

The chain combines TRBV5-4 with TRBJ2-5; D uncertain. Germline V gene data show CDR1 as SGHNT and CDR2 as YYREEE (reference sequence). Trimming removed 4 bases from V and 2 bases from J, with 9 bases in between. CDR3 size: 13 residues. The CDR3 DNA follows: TGTGCCAGCAGCAAGGACCAACAAGAGACCCAGTACTTC. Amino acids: CASSKDQQETQYF.

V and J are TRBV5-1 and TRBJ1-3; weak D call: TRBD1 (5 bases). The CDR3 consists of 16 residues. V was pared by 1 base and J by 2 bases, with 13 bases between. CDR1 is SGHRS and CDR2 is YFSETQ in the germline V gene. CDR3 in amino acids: CASSLLAGRAGNTIYF. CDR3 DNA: TGCGCCAGCAGCTTGCTGGCAGGGAGGGCTGGAAACACCATATATTTT.

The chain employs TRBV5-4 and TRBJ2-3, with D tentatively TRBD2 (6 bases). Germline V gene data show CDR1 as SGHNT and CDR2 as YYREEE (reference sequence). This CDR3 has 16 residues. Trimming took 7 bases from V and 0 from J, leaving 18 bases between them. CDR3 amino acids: CASLARERASTDTQYF. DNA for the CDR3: TGTGCCAGCCTAGCCAGGGAGCGGGCTAGCACAGATACGCAGTATTTT.

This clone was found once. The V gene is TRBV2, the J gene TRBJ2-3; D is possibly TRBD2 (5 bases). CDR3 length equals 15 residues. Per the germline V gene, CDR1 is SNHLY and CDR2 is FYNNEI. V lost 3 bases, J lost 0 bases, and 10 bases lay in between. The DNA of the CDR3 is TGTGCCAGCAGTGAGAGGGCGGACAGCACAGATACGCAGTATTTT. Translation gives CASSERADSTDTQYF.

The CDR3 bases are TGTGCCATCAGTGCGGGGGACGGACGTGAAGCTTTCTTT. This codes for CAISAGDGREAFF. The rearrangement uses TRBV10-3 and TRBJ1-1; weak D call: TRBD1 (5 bases). The V gene lost 4 bases and the J gene lost 7 bases, with 13 bases spanning the gap. The CDR3 loop spans 13 amino acids. Germline values: CDR1 ENHRY, CDR2 SYGVKD.

The CDR3 region has the DNA TGTGCCAGCAGTGGGAGAGGGAACACCATATATTTT. Translating it yields CASSGRGNTIYF. The chain employs TRBV6-1 and TRBJ1-3, with unresolved D. This CDR3 has 12 amino acids. Germline V gene sequence: CDR1 MNHNS, CDR2 SASEGT. V shed 4 bases and J shed 7 bases, with 8 bases lying between them.

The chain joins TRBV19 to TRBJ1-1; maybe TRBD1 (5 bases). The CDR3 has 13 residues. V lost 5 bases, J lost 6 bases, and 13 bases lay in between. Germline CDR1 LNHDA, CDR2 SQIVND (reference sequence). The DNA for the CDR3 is TGTGCCAGTAGTCCCGTGGAGGGGTCTGAAGCTTTCTTT. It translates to CASSPVEGSEAFF. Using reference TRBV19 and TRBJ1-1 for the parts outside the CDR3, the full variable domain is DGGITQSPKYLFRKEGQNVTLSCEQNLNHDAMYWYRQDPGQGLRLIYYSQIVNDFQKGDIAEGYSVSREKKESFPLTVTSAQKNPTAFYLCASSPVEGSEAFFGQGTRLTVV.

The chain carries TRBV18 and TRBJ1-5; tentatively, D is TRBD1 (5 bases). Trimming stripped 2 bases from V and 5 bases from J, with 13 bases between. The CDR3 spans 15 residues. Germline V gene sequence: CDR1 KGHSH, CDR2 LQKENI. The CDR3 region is CASSPGGWGYQPQHF. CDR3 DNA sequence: TGTGCCAGCTCACCAGGGGGATGGGGCTATCAGCCCCAGCATTTT.

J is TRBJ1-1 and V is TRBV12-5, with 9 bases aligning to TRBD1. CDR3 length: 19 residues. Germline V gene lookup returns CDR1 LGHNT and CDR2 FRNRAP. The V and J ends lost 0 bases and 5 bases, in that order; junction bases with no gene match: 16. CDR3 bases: TGTGCTAGTGGTTTGGTACTGTCTCGGGACAGGGTAAGGGGGACTGAAGCTTTCTTT. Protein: CASGLVLSRDRVRGTEAFF. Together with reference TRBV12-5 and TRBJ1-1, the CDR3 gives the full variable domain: DARVTQTPRHKVTEMGQEVTMRCQPILGHNTVFWYRQTMMQGLELLAYFRNRAPLDDSGMPKDRFSAEMPDATLATLKIQPSEPRDSAVYFCASGLVLSRDRVRGTEAFFGQGTRLTVV.

The CDR3, as DNA: TGTGCCAGCTCACCGATATCTGGGGCCAACGTCCTGACTTTC. Translated: CASSPISGANVLTF. The V call is TRBV18, the J call TRBJ2-6; no firm D call. V shed 3 bases and J shed 1 base, with 4 bases lying between them. The CDR3 spans 14 residues. From germline, CDR1 is KGHSH and CDR2 LQKENI.

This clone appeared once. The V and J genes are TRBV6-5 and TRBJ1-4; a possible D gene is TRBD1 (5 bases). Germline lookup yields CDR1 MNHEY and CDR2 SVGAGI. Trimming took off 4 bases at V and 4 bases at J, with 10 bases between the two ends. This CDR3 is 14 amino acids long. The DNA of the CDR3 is TGTGCCAGCAGTTCGGGGGTCTTTAATGAAAAACTGTTTTTT. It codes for CASSSGVFNEKLFF.

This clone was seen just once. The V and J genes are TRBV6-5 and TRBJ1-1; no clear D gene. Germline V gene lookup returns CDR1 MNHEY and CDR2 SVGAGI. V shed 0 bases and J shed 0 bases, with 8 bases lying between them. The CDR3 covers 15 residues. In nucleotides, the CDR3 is TGTGCCAGCAGTTACTCGCTACGGGTGAACACTGAAGCTTTCTTT. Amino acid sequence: CASSYSLRVNTEAFF.

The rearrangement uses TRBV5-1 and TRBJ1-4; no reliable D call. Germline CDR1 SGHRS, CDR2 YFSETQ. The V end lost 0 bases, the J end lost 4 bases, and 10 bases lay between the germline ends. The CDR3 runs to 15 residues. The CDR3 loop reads CASSLARGFNEKLFF. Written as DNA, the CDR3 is TGCGCCAGCAGCTTGGCCCGGGGTTTTAATGAAAAACTGTTTTTT.

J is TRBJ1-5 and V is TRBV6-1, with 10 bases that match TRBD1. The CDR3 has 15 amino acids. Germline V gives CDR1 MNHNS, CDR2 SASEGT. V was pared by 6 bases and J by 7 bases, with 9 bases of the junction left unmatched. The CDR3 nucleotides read TGTGCCAGCAGGCCGGGACAGGGGACGTTGCAGCCCCAGCATTTT. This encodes CASRPGQGTLQPQHF.

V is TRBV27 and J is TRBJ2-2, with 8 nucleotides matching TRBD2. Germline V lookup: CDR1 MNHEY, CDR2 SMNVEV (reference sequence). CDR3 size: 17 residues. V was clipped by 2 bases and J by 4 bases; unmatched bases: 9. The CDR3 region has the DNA TGTGCCAGCAGTTTAAAGGGGACTAGTGGGTCCACCGGGGAGCTGTTTTTT. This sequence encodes CASSLKGTSGSTGELFF.

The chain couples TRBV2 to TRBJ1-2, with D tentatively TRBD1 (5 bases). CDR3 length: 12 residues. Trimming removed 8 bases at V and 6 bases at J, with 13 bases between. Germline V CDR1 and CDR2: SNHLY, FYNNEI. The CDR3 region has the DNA TGTGCCAGCGGGGCACTACGGGATGGCTACACCTTC. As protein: CASGALRDGYTF.

The DNA for the CDR3 is TGTGCCAGCAGCTTAAGAGTGGGGGCCCTCAATGAGCAGTTCTTC. Its translation is CASSLRVGALNEQFF. The chain couples TRBV7-9 to TRBJ2-1, with D tentatively TRBD1 (6 bases). The V end was cut by 2 bases, the J end by 6 bases, with 14 bases between. CDR3 size: 15 residues. Germline CDR1 SEHNR, CDR2 FQNEAQ (reference sequence).

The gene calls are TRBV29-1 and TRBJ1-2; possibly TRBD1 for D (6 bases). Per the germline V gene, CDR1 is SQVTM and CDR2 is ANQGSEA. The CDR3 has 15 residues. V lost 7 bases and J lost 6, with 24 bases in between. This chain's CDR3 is CSATWTAYDANGYTF. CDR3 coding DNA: TGCAGCGCCACCTGGACAGCTTACGACGCAAATGGCTACACCTTC.

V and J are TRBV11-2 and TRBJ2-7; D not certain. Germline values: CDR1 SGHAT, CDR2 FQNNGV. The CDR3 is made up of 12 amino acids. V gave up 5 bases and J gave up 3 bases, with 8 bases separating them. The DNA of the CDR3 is TGTGCCAGCAGCCTAACGGTCTACGAGCAGTACTTC. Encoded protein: CASSLTVYEQYF.

CDR3 nucleotide sequence: TGTGCCAGCAGCCAGGAGGGAGAGGACTACACCTTC. Translating it yields CASSQEGEDYTF. The rearrangement links TRBV11-2 to TRBJ1-2; D uncertain. The germline CDR1 and CDR2 sequences are SGHAT and FQNNGV. The ends were cut back, 5 bases at V and 10 bases at J, with 14 bases in the middle. This CDR3 has 12 residues.

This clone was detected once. The CDR3 DNA follows: TGTGCCAGCTCACCGTACCGGTTAGGGCCATTAAATGAAAAACTGTTTTTT. It yields the protein CASSPYRLGPLNEKLFF. The J gene is TRBJ1-4, the V gene TRBV18; D is unresolved. This CDR3 has 17 residues. Germline V gene data show CDR1 as KGHSH and CDR2 as LQKENI. Trimming pared 3 bases from V and 5 bases from J, leaving 19 bases between.

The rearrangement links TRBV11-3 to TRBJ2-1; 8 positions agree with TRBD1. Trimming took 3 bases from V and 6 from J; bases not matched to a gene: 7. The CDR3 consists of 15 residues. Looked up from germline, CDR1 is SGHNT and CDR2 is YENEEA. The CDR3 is CASSFGSDRVNEQFF. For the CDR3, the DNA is TGTGCCAGCAGCTTCGGCTCGGACAGGGTCAATGAGCAGTTCTTC.

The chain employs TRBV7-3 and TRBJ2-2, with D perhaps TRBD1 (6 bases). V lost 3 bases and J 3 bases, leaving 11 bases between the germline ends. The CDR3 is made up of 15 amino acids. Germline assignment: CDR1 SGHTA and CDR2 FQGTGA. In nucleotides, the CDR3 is TGTGCCAGCAGCTTCCGGGACACCTACACCGGGGAGCTGTTTTTT. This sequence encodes CASSFRDTYTGELFF.

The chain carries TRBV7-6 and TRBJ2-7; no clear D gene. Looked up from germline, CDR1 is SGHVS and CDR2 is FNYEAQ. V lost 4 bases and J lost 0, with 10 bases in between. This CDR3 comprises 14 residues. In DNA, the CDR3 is TGTGCCAGCAGCTCTCGGGCCCTCTCCTACGAGCAGTACTTC. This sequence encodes CASSSRALSYEQYF. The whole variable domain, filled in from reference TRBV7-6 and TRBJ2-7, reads GAGVSQSPRYKVTKRGQDVALRCDPISGHVSLYWYRQALGQGPEFLTYFNYEAQQDKSGLPNDRFSAERPEGSISTLTIQRTEQRDSAMYRCASSSRALSYEQYFGPGTRLTVT.

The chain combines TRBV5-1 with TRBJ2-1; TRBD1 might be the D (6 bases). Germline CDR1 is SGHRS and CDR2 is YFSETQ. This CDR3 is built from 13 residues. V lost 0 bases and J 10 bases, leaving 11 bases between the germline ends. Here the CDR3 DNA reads TGCGCCAGCAGCTTGGCCGCAGGGACAGAGCAGTTCTTC. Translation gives CASSLAAGTEQFF.